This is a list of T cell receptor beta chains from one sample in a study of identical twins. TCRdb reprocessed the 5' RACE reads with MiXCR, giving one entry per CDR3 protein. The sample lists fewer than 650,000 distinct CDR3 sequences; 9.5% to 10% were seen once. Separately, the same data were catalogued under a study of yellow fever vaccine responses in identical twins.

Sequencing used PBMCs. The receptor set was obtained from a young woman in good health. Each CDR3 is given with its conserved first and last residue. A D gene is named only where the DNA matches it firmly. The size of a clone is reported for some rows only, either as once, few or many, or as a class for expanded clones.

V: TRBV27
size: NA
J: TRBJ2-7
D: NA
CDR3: CASSFGAGAGPYEQYF
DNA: TGTGCCAGCAGTTTCGGGGCGGGGGCCGGGCCCTACGAGCAGTACTTC

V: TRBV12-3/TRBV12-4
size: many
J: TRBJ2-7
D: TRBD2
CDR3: CASSAIGLADAYEQYF
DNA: TGTGCCAGCAGTGCAATCGGACTAGCGGACGCCTACGAGCAGTACTTC

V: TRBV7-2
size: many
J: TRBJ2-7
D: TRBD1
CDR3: CASSTGMGDRVHEQYF
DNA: TGTGCCAGCAGCACAGGGATGGGGGACAGGGTCCACGAGCAGTACTTC

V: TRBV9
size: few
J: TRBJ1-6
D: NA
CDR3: CASSVDGDSPLHF
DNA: TGTGCCAGCAGCGTTGACGGGGATTCACCCCTCCACTTT

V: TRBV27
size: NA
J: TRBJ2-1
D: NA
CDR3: CASSGGATNEQFF
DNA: TGTGCCAGCAGTGGAGGGGCTACCAATGAGCAGTTCTTC

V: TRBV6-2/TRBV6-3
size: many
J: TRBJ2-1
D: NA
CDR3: CASSYTGFHEQFF
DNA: TGTGCCAGCAGTTACACCGGTTTTCATGAGCAGTTCTTC

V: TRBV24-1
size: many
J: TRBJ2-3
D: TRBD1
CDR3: CATSDFHGQGTDTQYF
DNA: TGTGCCACCAGTGATTTCCATGGACAGGGAACAGATACGCAGTATTTT

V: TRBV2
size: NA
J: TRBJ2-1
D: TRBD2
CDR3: CASRASSGSSYNEQFF
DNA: TGTGCCAGCAGGGCATCTAGCGGGAGCTCCTACAATGAGCAGTTCTTC

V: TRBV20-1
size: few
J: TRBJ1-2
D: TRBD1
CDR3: CSAGPQGAISYTF
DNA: TGCAGTGCGGGTCCTCAGGGGGCGATTAGCTACACCTTC

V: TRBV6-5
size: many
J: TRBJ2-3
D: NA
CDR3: CASSYRGHADTQYF
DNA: TGTGCCAGCAGCTATAGGGGTCATGCAGATACGCAGTATTTT

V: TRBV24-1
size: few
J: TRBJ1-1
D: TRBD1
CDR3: CATSDSRTGNTEAFF
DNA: TGTGCCACCAGTGACTCGCGGACAGGGAACACTGAAGCTTTCTTT

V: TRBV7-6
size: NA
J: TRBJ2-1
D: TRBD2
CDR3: CASSPETSGIYNEQFF
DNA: TGTGCCAGCAGCCCAGAGACTAGCGGGATCTACAATGAGCAGTTCTTC

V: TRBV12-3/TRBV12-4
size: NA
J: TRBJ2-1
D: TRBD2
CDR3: CASSSQRGFGNEQFF
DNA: TGTGCCAGCAGTTCTCAGCGGGGCTTTGGGAATGAGCAGTTCTTC

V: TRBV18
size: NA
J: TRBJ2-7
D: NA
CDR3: CASSPTGDLSYEQYF
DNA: TGTGCCAGCTCACCAACGGGAGACCTTTCCTACGAGCAGTACTTC

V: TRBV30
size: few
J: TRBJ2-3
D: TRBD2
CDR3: CAWGAGVGDTQYF
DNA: TGTGCCTGGGGCGCGGGAGTCGGGGATACGCAGTATTTT

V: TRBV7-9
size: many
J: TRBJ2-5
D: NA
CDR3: CASSRTDIQETQYF
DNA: TGTGCCAGCAGCAGGACAGACATTCAAGAGACCCAGTACTTC

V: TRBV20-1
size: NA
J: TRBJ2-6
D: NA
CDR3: CSAADSSGANVLTF
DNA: TGCAGTGCCGCGGATAGCTCTGGGGCCAACGTCCTGACTTTC

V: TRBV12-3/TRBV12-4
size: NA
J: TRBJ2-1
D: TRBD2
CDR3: CASSLSGTSVDEQFF
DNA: TGTGCCAGCAGTTTGAGTGGGACTAGCGTAGATGAGCAGTTCTTC

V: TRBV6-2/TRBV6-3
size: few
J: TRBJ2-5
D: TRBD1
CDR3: CASSYEEQGKNF
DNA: TGTGCCAGCAGTTACGAGGAACAGGGGAAGAACTTC

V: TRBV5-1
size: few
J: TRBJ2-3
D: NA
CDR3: CASSLFRNPSTDTQYF
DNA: TGCGCCAGCAGCTTGTTCCGGAACCCTAGCACAGATACGCAGTATTTT

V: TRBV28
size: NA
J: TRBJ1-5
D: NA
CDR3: CASSGGGDNQPQHF
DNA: TGTGCCAGCAGCGGAGGGGGGGATAATCAGCCCCAGCATTTT

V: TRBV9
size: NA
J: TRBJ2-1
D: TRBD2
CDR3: CASRTGTSGGGEQFF
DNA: TGTGCCAGCAGGACAGGGACTAGCGGGGGGGGTGAGCAGTTCTTC

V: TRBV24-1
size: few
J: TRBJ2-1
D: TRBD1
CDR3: CATSDRQGGNNEQFF
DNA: TGTGCCACCAGTGATAGACAGGGGGGGAACAATGAGCAGTTCTTC

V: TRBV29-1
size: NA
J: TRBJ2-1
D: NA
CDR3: CSVDNPGTESNEQFF
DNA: TGCAGCGTCGATAACCCCGGGACGGAATCGAATGAGCAGTTCTTC

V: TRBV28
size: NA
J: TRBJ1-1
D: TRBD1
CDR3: CASSTDFTGVTEAFF
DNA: TGTGCCAGCAGTACCGACTTCACAGGGGTGACTGAAGCTTTCTTT

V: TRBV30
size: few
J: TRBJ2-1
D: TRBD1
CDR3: CAWTKQGSSYNEQFF
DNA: TGTGCCTGGACTAAACAGGGGAGCTCCTACAATGAGCAGTTCTTC

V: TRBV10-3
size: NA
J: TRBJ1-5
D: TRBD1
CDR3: CAIRKGQGQPQHF
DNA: TGTGCCATCAGAAAGGGACAGGGGCAGCCCCAGCATTTT

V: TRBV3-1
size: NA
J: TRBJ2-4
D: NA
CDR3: CASSPSAKNIQYF
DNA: TGTGCCAGCAGCCCTAGCGCCAAAAACATTCAGTACTTC

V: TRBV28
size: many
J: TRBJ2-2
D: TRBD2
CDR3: CASSLSRGGRGGTGELFF
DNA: TGTGCCAGCAGTTTATCCCGAGGAGGGAGGGGTGGCACCGGGGAGCTGTTTTTT

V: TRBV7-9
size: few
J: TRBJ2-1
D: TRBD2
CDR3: CASSHSGRPSYNEQFF
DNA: TGTGCCAGCAGCCATAGCGGGAGGCCTTCCTACAATGAGCAGTTCTTC

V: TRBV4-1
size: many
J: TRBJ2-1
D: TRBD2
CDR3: CASRQGLAGENYNEQFF
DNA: TGCGCCAGCAGGCAGGGACTAGCGGGAGAAAATTACAATGAGCAGTTCTTC

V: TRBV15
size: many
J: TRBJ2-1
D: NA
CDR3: CATSRDQEGLEQFF
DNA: TGTGCCACCAGCAGAGATCAGGAGGGTTTGGAGCAGTTCTTC

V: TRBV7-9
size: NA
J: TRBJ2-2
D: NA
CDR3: CASGLAPQPTNTGELFF
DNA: TGTGCCAGCGGCTTAGCTCCCCAGCCTACGAACACCGGGGAGCTGTTTTTT

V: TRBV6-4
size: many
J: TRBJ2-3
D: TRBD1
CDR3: CASSDLGQGTDTQYF
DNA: TGTGCCAGCAGTGACTTGGGACAGGGCACAGATACGCAGTATTTT

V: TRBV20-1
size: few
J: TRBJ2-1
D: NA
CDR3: CSAVGGRSYNEQFF
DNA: TGCAGTGCAGTAGGGGGGAGGTCCTACAATGAGCAGTTCTTC

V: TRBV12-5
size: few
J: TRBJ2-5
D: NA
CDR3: CASGHSTQYF
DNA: TGTGCTAGTGGGCATTCGACCCAGTACTTC

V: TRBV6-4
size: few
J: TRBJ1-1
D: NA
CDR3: CASSDSAANTEAFF
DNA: TGTGCCAGCAGTGACTCGGCGGCGAACACTGAAGCTTTCTTT

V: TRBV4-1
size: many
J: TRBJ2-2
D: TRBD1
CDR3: CASSWDSNTGELFF
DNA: TGCGCCAGCAGCTGGGACAGTAACACCGGGGAGCTGTTTTTT

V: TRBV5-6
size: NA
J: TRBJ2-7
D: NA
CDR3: CASSLPNGYEQYF
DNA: TGTGCCAGCAGTCTACCAAACGGGTACGAGCAGTACTTC

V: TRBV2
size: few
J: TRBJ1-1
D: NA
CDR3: CATSGGRNTEAFF
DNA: TGTGCCACCTCAGGAGGTCGGAACACTGAAGCTTTCTTT

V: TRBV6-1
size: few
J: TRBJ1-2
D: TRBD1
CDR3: CASTGDRGPLDGYTF
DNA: TGTGCCAGCACCGGAGACAGGGGGCCCTTAGATGGCTACACCTTC

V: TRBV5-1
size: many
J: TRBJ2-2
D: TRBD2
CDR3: CASSPGLAGRTGELFF
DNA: TGCGCCAGCAGCCCGGGACTAGCGGGACGGACCGGGGAGCTGTTTTTT

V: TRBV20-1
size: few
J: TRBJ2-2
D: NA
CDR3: CSASGAFAGELFF
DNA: TGCAGTGCTAGCGGAGCATTCGCCGGGGAGCTGTTTTTT

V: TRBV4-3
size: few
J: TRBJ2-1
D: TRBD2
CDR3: CASSQTRSGGTIYNEQFF
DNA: TGCGCCAGCAGCCAAACTAGGTCGGGAGGCACTATCTACAATGAGCAGTTCTTC

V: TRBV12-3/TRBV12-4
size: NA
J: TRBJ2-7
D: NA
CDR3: CASSRTLTSYEQYF
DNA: TGTGCCAGCAGTCGGACTCTCACTTCCTACGAGCAGTACTTC

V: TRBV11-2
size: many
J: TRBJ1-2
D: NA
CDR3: CASSPTGTQYGYTF
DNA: TGTGCCAGCAGCCCTACCGGGACGCAATATGGCTACACCTTC

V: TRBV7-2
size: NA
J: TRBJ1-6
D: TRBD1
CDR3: CASSTRQGPSPLHF
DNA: TGTGCCAGCAGCACCCGACAGGGACCGTCACCCCTCCACTTT

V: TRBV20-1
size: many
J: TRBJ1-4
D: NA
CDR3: CSARSLAEKLFF
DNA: TGCAGTGCTAGATCGTTGGCGGAAAAACTGTTTTTT

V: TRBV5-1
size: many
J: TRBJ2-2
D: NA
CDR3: CASSLPIAGELFF
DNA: TGCGCCAGCAGCTTGCCTATCGCCGGGGAGCTGTTTTTT

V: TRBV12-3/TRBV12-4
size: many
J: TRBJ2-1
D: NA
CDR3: CASSGRQEYNEQFF
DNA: TGTGCCAGCAGTGGACGACAGGAGTACAATGAGCAGTTCTTC

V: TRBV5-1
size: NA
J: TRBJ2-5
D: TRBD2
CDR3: CASSLTAVAGTQRETQYF
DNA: TGCGCCAGCAGCTTGACGGCGGTAGCGGGGACGCAACGCGAGACCCAGTACTTC

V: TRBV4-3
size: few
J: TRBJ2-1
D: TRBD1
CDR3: CASSPGTGRTDEQFF
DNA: TGCGCCAGCAGCCCCGGGACAGGGCGCACGGATGAGCAGTTCTTC

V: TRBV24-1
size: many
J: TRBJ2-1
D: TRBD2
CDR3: CATSESGASYNEQFF
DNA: TGTGCCACCAGTGAAAGCGGGGCCTCCTACAATGAGCAGTTCTTC

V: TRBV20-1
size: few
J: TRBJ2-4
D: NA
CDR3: CSARDSSLAKNIQYF
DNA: TGCAGTGCTAGAGATAGTTCGTTAGCCAAAAACATTCAGTACTTC

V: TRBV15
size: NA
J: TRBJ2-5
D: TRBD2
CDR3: CATSRWGGQETQYF
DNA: TGTGCCACCAGCAGATGGGGGGGACAAGAGACCCAGTACTTC

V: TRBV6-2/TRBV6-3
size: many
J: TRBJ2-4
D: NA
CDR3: CASETGRRNIQYF
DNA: TGTGCCAGCGAAACTGGGAGACGGAACATTCAGTACTTC